The 27 T cell receptor beta chains presented below share a single source sample, sequenced in a study of blood T cell repertoires in COVID-19. Clones were sequenced by immunoSEQ multiplex PCR, and TCRdb holds only the in-frame ones, with some missing. The sample gives roughly 60,000 clones, around 86% of which show up once; 1.2% is in the top ten. The sequencing sample was made of peripheral blood. The source of these receptors is a man aged 35-49 years with acute or convalescent COVID-19.

V gene TRBV6-5 combines with J gene TRBJ1-6; a possible D gene is TRBD1 (6 bases). V was shortened by 6 bases and J by 13 bases, with 16 bases between the two germline ends. The CDR3 runs to 13 residues. Per germline, CDR1 MNHEY and CDR2 SVGAGI. The CDR3 loop is CASRSDSLVPLHF. CDR3 DNA sequence: TGTGCCAGCAGGTCGGACAGCTTAGTCCCCCTCCACTTT.

A single count supports this clone. This chain connects TRBV6-5 to TRBJ1-4, with D possibly TRBD1 on 5 matching bases. Per germline, CDR1 MNHEY and CDR2 SVGAGI. This CDR3 comprises 13 residues. Trimming removed 5 bases from V and 4 bases from J, with 8 bases in between. CDR3 sequence (DNA): TGTGCCAGCAGTACCCAGGGTAATGAAAAACTGTTTTTT. The encoded protein is CASSTQGNEKLFF.

V is TRBV5-4 and J is TRBJ2-5; 8 nucleotides match TRBD2. The CDR3 loop spans 14 amino acids. In germline, CDR1 is SGHNT, CDR2 YYREEE (reference sequence). V was pared by 1 base and J by 4 bases, with 3 bases of the junction left unmatched. CDR3: CASSLRAGGETQYF. CDR3 in DNA: TGTGCCAGCAGCTTGAGGGCGGGGGGAGAGACCCAGTACTTC.

The V gene is TRBV5-6, the J gene TRBJ2-1, with TRBD2 as a possible D gene (7 bases). The V end was cut by 2 bases, the J end by 7 bases, with 13 bases between. Germline CDR1 SGHDT, CDR2 YYEEEE. The CDR3 covers 14 residues. The chain's CDR3 is CASSLGGRENEQFF. The CDR3 DNA reads as TGTGCCAGCAGCTTAGGGGGGCGGGAGAATGAGCAGTTCTTC.

The chain has TRBV21-1 and TRBJ2-4; TRBD2 is the table's D call and was not checked against the DNA. TRBV21-1 is a pseudogene. This CDR3 has 17 amino acids. CDR3: CASSKVGGGRPKNIQYF. In DNA, the CDR3 is TGTGCCAGCAGCAAAGTCGGCGGGGGCAGACCCAAAAACATTCAGTACTTC.

The V and J genes are TRBV12-3 or TRBV12-4 and TRBJ1-1, with D tentatively TRBD1 (5 bases). CDR3 size: 13 residues. Between the trimmed V and J ends, which lost 6 bases and 3 bases, there was a span of 11 bases. CDR3 in DNA: TGTGCCAGCAGCAAGACAGACGACACTGAAGCTTTCTTT. As protein: CASSKTDDTEAFF.

The genes are TRBV20-1 and TRBJ2-7, with D maybe TRBD2 (5 bases). The CDR3 loop spans 11 amino acids. V gave up 6 bases and J gave up 3 bases, with 9 bases separating them. Germline CDR1 DFQATT, CDR2 SNEGSKA (reference sequence). In nucleotides, the CDR3 is TGCAGTGCAGGGAGAATCTACGAGCAGTACTTC. It yields the protein CSAGRIYEQYF.

The V and J genes are TRBV6-6 and TRBJ1-2; 8 bases fit TRBD1. The CDR3 runs 14 residues. Germline V gene data show CDR1 as MNHNY and CDR2 as SVGAGI (reference sequence). The V segment lost 4 bases and the J segment 7 bases; nucleotides outside the gene matches: 8. Here the CDR3 reads CASSSLRGLGGYTF. The CDR3 nucleotides are TGTGCCAGCAGTTCCCTCAGGGGGCTGGGTGGCTACACCTTC.

The V call is TRBV30, the J call TRBJ1-5, with D hard to call. The CDR3 is 13 residues long. V lost 1 base and J 5 bases, leaving 9 bases between the germline ends. Germline CDR1 GTSNPN, CDR2 SVGIG (reference sequence). The CDR3 here is CAWSGERDQPQHF. The CDR3 coding sequence is TGTGCCTGGAGTGGAGAGAGAGATCAGCCCCAGCATTTT.

V usage is TRBV6-5 and J usage is TRBJ2-2; a weak D match, TRBD1 (6 bases). The CDR3 is 14 residues long. CDR1 is MNHEY, CDR2 SVGAGI, per germline. The ends were cut back, 11 bases at V and 7 bases at J, with 20 bases in the middle. CDR3 loop: CASRHRDSGGELFF. The CDR3 bases are TGTGCCTCACGGCACAGGGATTCGGGCGGGGAGCTGTTTTTT.

The V gene is TRBV30, the J gene TRBJ1-3; perhaps TRBD1 as D (6 bases). There are 14 residues in the CDR3. V lost 3 bases, J lost 4 bases, and 13 bases lay in between. The germline V gene has CDR1 GTSNPN and CDR2 SVGIG (reference sequence). CDR3 sequence reads: CAWRGAGVGNTIYF. In DNA, the CDR3 is TGTGCCTGGAGAGGGGCAGGGGTCGGAAACACCATATATTTT.

In DNA form, the CDR3 reads TGTGCCAGCAGCTTCACCGGGGGACCTTTTCCCGAGCAGTACTTC. It specifies CASSFTGGPFPEQYF. The V call is TRBV7-9, the J call TRBJ2-7, with D tentatively TRBD2 (6 bases). Trimming removed 3 bases at V and 6 bases at J, with 18 bases between. Germline loops: CDR1 SEHNR, CDR2 FQNEAQ (reference sequence). This CDR3 has 15 residues.

The V gene is TRBV6-5, the J gene TRBJ2-7; TRBD2 is a possible D gene (6 bases). V lost 1 base, J lost 6 bases, and 13 bases lay in between. Germline assignment: CDR1 MNHEY and CDR2 SVGAGI. This CDR3 has 14 residues. The CDR3 DNA is TGTGCCAGCAGTTACTATTCGGGGCGGGGCGAGCAGTACTTC. Its protein is CASSYYSGRGEQYF.

The V call is TRBV7-6, the J call TRBJ2-1; the match to TRBD2 covers 13 bases. Germline CDR1 reads SGHVS; CDR2 reads FNYEAQ. The CDR3 extends over 19 amino acids. V was pared by 4 bases and J by 0 bases, with 9 bases of the junction left unmatched. CDR3 in amino acids: CASSSGLAGDQSSYNEQFF. In DNA, the CDR3 is TGTGCCAGCAGCTCCGGACTAGCGGGGGATCAGAGCTCCTACAATGAGCAGTTCTTC.

The J gene is TRBJ2-3, the V gene TRBV7-2; D is perhaps TRBD2 (5 bases). This CDR3 spans 15 amino acids. Trimming removed 6 bases at V and 0 bases at J, with 13 bases between. In germline, CDR1 is SGHTA, CDR2 FQGNSA. The CDR3 protein is CASRPTRRSTDTQYF. DNA for the CDR3: TGTGCCAGCAGACCTACTAGGAGAAGCACAGATACGCAGTATTTT.

The V call is TRBV5-5, the J call TRBJ2-1; 8 nucleotides match TRBD2. The germline V gene encodes CDR1 SGHKS and CDR2 YYEKEE (reference sequence). The V and J ends lost 5 bases and 0 bases, in that order; junction bases with no gene match: 4. The CDR3 loop spans 15 amino acids. CDR3 coding DNA: TGTGCCAGCAGTGGGACTAGTAGCTCCTACAATGAGCAGTTCTTC. Protein product: CASSGTSSSYNEQFF.

The rearrangement uses TRBV4-2 and TRBJ1-1, with 9 bases matching TRBD1. Losses at the gene ends were 2 bases for V and 7 bases for J; bases not matched to a gene: 8. The germline CDR1 and CDR2 sequences are LGHNA and YNFKEQ. This CDR3 contains 15 residues. The chain's CDR3 is CASSQSHRGQLEAFF. CDR3 in DNA: TGTGCCAGCAGCCAATCGCACAGGGGGCAACTTGAAGCTTTCTTT.

The chain employs TRBV5-6 and TRBJ1-5; tentative D call: TRBD1 (6 bases). Germline loops: CDR1 SGHDT, CDR2 YYEEEE. Trimming cost V 2 bases and J 9 bases, with 9 bases left between them. CDR3 length equals 12 residues. CDR3 coding DNA: TGTGCCAGCAGCTTACAGGGTCGGCCCCAGCATTTT. It encodes CASSLQGRPQHF.

The chain couples TRBV19 to TRBJ1-5; 7 positions agree with TRBD1. The CDR3 covers 18 residues. Trimming took 4 bases from V and 4 from J; bases not matched to a gene: 16. Germline CDR1 reads LNHDA; CDR2 reads SQIVND (reference sequence). CDR3 nucleotide sequence: TGTGCCAGTAGTACCGACCGGGACAGCTACATTATAAATCAGCCCCAGCATTTT. As protein: CASSTDRDSYIINQPQHF.

The CDR3 sequence: CASSYIGGPAYYGYTF. DNA of the CDR3: TGTGCCAGCAGTTACATAGGGGGCCCCGCGTACTATGGCTACACCTTC. This chain uses TRBV6-5 with TRBJ1-2; TRBD1 matches 7 bases. The CDR3 sequence is 16 residues long. Germline assignment: CDR1 MNHEY and CDR2 SVGAGI. Losses at the gene ends were 2 bases for V and 3 bases for J; bases not matched to a gene: 9.

This rearrangement joins TRBV6-5 to TRBJ2-3, with 12 bases matching TRBD2. V shed 4 bases, J shed 11 bases, and the junction held 10 bases outside the gene matches. Germline CDR1 and CDR2: MNHEY and SVGAGI. This CDR3 is built from 15 residues. The CDR3 sequence is CASSSGGGTSGLQYF. The CDR3 nucleotides read TGTGCCAGCAGTTCCGGCGGAGGGACTAGCGGGCTGCAGTATTTT.

The gene calls are TRBV5-1 and TRBJ1-2; D not certain. Germline V CDR1 and CDR2: SGHRS, YFSETQ. Trimming took off 0 bases at V and 0 bases at J, with 12 bases between the two ends. The CDR3 runs 16 residues. This chain's CDR3 is CASSLAPQTTNYGYTF. In DNA, the CDR3 is TGCGCCAGCAGCTTGGCCCCACAGACTACTAACTATGGCTACACCTTC.

As DNA, the CDR3 is TGTGCCAGCAGCGCTTTTGAGGGGACCCAGTACTTC. This translates into CASSAFEGTQYF. The chain has TRBV7-2 and TRBJ2-5, with D perhaps matching TRBD2 (5 bases). Looked up from germline, CDR1 is SGHTA and CDR2 is FQGNSA. The length of the CDR3 is 12 residues. Trimming stripped 5 bases from V and 7 bases from J, with 11 bases between.

This chain uses TRBV5-6 with TRBJ1-3; D is uncertain. The CDR3 extends over 16 amino acids. The ends were cut back, 2 bases at V and 0 bases at J, with 12 bases in the middle. Germline CDR1 SGHDT, CDR2 YYEEEE. CDR3 amino acids: CASSLPSISSGNTIYF. CDR3 DNA sequence: TGTGCCAGCAGCTTACCCTCGATTAGCTCTGGAAACACCATATATTTT. The full variable domain, completed using reference TRBV5-6 and TRBJ1-3, is DAGVTQSPTHLIKTRGQQVTLRCSPKSGHDTVSWYQQALGQGPQFIFQYYEEEERQRGNFPDRFSGHQFPNYSSELNVNALLLGDSALYLCASSLPSISSGNTIYFGEGSWLTVV.

The chain recombines TRBV15 with TRBJ1-1; D gene uncertain. The CDR3 loop spans 15 amino acids. V gave up 0 bases and J gave up 0 bases, with 8 bases separating them. Germline CDR1 and CDR2: LNHNV and YYDKDF (reference sequence). CDR3 in DNA: TGTGCCACCAGCAGAGACCGCGGGTTGAACACTGAAGCTTTCTTT. It encodes CATSRDRGLNTEAFF.

The rearrangement uses TRBV5-8 and TRBJ1-4, with D maybe TRBD1 (6 bases). The germline gives CDR1 SGHTS, CDR2 YDEGEE. The V and J ends lost 4 bases and 5 bases respectively, with 15 bases between them. The CDR3 has 15 amino acids. CDR3 DNA: TGTGCCAGCAGCCCAGACGGACAGCTAAATGAAAAACTGTTTTTT. Its translation is CASSPDGQLNEKLFF.

This chain joins TRBV21-1 and TRBJ2-1; TRBD2 was called by the table and not checked on the DNA. TRBV21-1 is a documented pseudogene. The CDR3 loop spans 21 amino acids. The CDR3 loop reads CASSKALAGGGGLGPYNEQFF. CDR3 DNA sequence: TGTGCCAGCAGCAAAGCGCTTGCCGGGGGGGGAGGACTAGGGCCGTACAATGAGCAGTTCTTC.